This TCR beta chain is from a study of response to subunit inactivated influenza vaccine. Findings and limits, study-wide: Few additional T cells are recruited per seasonal influenza vaccination, authors suggested.

CDR3 length equals 15 residues. The junction had 10 bases not matched to a gene; V was cut back by 5 bases and J by 3 bases. Germline V gives CDR1 SGHTA, CDR2 FQGNSA. Regarding this clonotype: Its antigen is unidentified.

TCRdb fed the RT-PCR reads into MiXCR, producing one record per CDR3 protein. This table has about 620,000 distinct CDR3 sequences, approximately 12% appearing once. The TCR comes from a man aged 50-59 years who received an inactivated influenza vaccine. V and J are TRBV7-2 and TRBJ2-7; TRBD1 matches at 7 bases. Sequenced here: PBMCs from blood, sampled on the day of vaccination. DNA for the CDR3: TGTGCCAGCAGCCCCCGGACAGGTCTCGTCTACGAGCAGTACTTC. The encoded protein is CASSPRTGLVYEQYF.